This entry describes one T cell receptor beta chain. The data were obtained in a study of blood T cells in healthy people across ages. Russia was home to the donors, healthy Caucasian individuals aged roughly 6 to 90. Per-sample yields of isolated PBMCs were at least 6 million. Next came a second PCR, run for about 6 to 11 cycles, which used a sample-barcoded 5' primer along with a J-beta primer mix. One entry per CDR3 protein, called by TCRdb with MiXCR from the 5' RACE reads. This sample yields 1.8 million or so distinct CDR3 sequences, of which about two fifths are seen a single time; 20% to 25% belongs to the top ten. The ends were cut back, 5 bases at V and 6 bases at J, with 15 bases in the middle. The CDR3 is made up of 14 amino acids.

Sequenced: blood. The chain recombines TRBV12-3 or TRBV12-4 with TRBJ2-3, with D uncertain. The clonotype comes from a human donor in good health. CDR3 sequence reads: CASSQDPLGDTQYF. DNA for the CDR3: TGTGCCAGCAGTCAGGACCCTTTAGGGGATACGCAGTATTTT.